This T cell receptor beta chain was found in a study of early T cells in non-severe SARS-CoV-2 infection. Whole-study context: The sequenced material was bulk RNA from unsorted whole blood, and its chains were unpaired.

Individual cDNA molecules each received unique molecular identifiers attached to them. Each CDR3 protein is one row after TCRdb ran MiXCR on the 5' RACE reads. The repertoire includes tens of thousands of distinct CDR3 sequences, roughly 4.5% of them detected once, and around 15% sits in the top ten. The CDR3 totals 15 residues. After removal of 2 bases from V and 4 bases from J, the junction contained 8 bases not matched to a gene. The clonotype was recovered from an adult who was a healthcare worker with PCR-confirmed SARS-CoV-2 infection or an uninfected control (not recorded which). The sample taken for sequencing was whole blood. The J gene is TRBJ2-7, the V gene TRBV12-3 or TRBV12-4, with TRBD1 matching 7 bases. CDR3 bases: TGTGCCAGCAGTTTATTGACAGGGCCGGGGTACGAGCAGTACTTC. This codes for CASSLLTGPGYEQYF.